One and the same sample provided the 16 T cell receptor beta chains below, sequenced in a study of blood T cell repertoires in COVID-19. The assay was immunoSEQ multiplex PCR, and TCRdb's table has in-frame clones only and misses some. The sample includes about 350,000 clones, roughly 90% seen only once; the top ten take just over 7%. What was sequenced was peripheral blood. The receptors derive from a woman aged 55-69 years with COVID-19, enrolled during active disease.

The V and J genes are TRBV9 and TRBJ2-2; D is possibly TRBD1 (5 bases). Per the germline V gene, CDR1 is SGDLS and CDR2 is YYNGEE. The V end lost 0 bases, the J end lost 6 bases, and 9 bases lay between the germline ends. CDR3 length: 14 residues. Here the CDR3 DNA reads TGTGCCAGCAGCGTAGAGGCAGGGCCCGGGGAGCTGTTTTTT. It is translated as CASSVEAGPGELFF.

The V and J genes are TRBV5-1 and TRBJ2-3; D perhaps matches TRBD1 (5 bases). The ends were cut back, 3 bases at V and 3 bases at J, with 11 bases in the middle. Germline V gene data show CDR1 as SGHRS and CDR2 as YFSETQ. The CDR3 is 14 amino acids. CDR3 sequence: CASSSFPGTDTQYF. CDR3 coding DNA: TGCGCCAGCAGCTCATTTCCAGGGACAGATACGCAGTATTTT.

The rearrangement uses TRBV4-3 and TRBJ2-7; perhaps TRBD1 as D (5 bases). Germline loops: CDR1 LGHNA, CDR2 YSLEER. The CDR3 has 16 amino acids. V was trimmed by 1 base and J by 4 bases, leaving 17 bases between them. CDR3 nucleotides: TGCGCCAGCAGCCAAGCTGCCGTGACAGAGAGTTACGAGCAGTACTTC. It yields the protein CASSQAAVTESYEQYF.

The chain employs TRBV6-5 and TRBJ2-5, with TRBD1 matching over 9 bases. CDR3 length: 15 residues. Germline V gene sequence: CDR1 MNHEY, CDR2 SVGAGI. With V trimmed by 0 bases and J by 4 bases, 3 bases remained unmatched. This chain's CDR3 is CASSYSRGQGETQYF. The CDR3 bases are TGTGCCAGCAGTTACTCGAGGGGACAGGGAGAGACCCAGTACTTC.

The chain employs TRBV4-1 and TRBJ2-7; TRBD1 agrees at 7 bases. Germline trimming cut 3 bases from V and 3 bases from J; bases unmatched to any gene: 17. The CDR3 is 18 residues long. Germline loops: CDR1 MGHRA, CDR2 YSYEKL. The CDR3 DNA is TGCGCCAGCAGCCAGGTTTACCCCGGACAGGCCTTTCGCTACGAGCAGTACTTC. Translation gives CASSQVYPGQAFRYEQYF.

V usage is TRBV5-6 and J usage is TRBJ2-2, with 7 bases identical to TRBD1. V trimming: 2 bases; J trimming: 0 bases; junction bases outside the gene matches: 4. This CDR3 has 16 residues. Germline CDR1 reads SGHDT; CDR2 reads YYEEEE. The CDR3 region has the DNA TGTGCCAGCAGCTTTGTGGGACAGACGAACACCGGGGAGCTGTTTTTT. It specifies CASSFVGQTNTGELFF.

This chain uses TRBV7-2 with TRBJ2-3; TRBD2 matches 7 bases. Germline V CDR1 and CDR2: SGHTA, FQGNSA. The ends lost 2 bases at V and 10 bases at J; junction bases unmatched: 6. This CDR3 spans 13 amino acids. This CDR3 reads CASSLIGRGAQYF. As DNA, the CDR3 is TGTGCCAGCAGCTTAATTGGCCGGGGGGCGCAGTATTTT.

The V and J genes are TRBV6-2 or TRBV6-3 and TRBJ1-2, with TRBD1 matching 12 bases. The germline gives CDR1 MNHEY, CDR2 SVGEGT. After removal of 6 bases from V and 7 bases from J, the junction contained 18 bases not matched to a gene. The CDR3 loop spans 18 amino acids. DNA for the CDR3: TGTGCCAGCAGCCGACGACCCCTACCGGGACAGGGGGCAGGTGGCTACACCTTC. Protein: CASSRRPLPGQGAGGYTF.

The CDR3 nucleotides read TGCGCCAGCAGCTGGGGGACAGGTATGAACACTGAAGCTTTCTTT. This encodes CASSWGTGMNTEAFF. The V call is TRBV5-1, the J call TRBJ1-1; 8 bases agree with TRBD1. From germline, CDR1 is SGHRS and CDR2 YFSETQ. V lost 3 bases to trimming and J lost 0 bases; unmatched junction nucleotides: 4. The CDR3 runs 15 residues. The variable domain in full, with the rest retrieved from reference TRBV5-1 and TRBJ1-1, is KAGVTQTPRYLIKTRGQQVTLSCSPISGHRSVSWYQQTPGQGLQFLFEYFSETQRNKGNFPGRFSGRQFSNSRSEMNVSTLELGDSALYLCASSWGTGMNTEAFFGQGTRLTVV.

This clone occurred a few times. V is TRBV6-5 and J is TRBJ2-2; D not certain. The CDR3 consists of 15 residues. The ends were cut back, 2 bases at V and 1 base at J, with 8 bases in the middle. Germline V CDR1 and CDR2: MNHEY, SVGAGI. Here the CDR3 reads CASSYRSRNTGELFF. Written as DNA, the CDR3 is TGTGCCAGCAGTTACCGGAGTCGGAACACCGGGGAGCTGTTTTTT.

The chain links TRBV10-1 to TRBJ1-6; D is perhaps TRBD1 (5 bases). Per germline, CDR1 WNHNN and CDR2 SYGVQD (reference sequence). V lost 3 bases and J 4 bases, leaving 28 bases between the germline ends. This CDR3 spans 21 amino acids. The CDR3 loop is CASSDHVGPPALDRYNSPLHF. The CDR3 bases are TGCGCCAGCAGTGACCATGTGGGGCCGCCGGCACTTGATAGATATAATTCACCCCTCCACTTT.

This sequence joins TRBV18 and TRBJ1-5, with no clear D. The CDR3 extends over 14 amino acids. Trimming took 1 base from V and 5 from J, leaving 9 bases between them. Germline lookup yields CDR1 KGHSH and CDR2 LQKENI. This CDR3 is CASSPRPADQPQHF. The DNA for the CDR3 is TGTGCCAGCTCACCACGTCCAGCGGATCAGCCCCAGCATTTT.

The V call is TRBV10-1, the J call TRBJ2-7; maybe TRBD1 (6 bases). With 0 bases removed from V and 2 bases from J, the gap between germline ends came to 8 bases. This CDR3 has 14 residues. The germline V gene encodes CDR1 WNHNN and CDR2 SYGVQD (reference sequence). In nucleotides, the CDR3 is TGCGCCAGCAGTGAGTCGTACAGGGCCTACGAGCAGTACTTC. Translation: CASSESYRAYEQYF.

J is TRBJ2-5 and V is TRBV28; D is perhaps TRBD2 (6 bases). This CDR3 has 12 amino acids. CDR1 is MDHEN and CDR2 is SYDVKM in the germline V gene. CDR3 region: CASWGEAETQYF. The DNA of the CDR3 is TGTGCTTCGTGGGGGGAGGCAGAGACCCAGTACTTC.

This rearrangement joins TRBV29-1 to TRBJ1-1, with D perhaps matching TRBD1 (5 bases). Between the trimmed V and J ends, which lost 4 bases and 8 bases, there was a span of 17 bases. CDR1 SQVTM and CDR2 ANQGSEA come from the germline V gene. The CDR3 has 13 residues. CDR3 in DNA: TGCAGCGTTGGTCCAGGGTCCTTTATCGAAGCTTTCTTT. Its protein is CSVGPGSFIEAFF.

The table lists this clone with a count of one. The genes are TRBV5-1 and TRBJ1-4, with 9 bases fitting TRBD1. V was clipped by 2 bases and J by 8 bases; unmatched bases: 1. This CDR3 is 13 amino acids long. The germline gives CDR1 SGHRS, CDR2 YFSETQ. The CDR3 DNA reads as TGCGCCAGCAGCTTACAGGGGGCGGAAAAACTGTTTTTT. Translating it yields CASSLQGAEKLFF.